The T cell receptor beta chain under discussion was sequenced for a study of T-cell memory formation after mild COVID-19. The wider study: Largely, the TCR clusters proved donor specific. Broader study findings: Contracting CD8+ clones were enriched in EMRA, CD4+ mainly in CM and EM.

Comments on this clonotype: What it binds is not known.

CDR1 is SEHNR and CDR2 is FQNEAQ in the germline V gene (reference sequence). The CDR3 loop spans 11 amino acids. Trimming cost V 6 bases and J 3 bases, with 5 bases left between them. 5'RACE primed from the constant segment yielded TCR alpha and TCR beta cDNA libraries bearing sample barcodes and UMIs. TCRdb used MiXCR to reprocess the 5' RACE reads, holding one entry per CDR3 protein. The repertoire holds about 210,000 distinct CDR3 sequences, with approximately 10% as singletons. The TCR was taken from a man between 18 and 35 years old who had mild COVID-19 (a few samples of this study predate the infection). Cell type and time point are not known. V is TRBV7-9 and J is TRBJ1-1; D unresolved. The sequenced sample was PBMCs or a T cell subset sorted from them (not recorded which). CDR3 sequence reads: CASSLHTEAFF. DNA for the CDR3: TGTGCCAGCAGTCTTCACACTGAAGCTTTCTTT. Filled out from reference TRBV7-9 and TRBJ1-1, the complete variable domain reads DTGVSQNPRHKITKRGQNVTFRCDPISEHNRLYWYRQTLGQGPEFLTYFQNEAQLEKSRLLSDRFSAERPKGSFSTLEIQRTEQGDSAMYLCASSLHTEAFFGQGTRLTVV.